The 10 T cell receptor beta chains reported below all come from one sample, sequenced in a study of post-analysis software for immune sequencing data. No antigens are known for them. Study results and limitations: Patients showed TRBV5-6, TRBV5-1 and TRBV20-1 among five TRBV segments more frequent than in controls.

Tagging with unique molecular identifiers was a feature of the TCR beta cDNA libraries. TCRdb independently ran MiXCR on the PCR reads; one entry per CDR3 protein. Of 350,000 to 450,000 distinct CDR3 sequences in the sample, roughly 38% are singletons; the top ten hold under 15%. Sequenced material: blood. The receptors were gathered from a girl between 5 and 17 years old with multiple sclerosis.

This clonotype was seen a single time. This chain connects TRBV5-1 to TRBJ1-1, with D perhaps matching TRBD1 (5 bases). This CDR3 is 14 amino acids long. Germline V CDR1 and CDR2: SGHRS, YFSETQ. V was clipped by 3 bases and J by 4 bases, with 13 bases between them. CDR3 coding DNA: TGCGCCAGCAGCTACGACTGGGGGGGCACTGAAGCTTTCTTT. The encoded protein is CASSYDWGGTEAFF.

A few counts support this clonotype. The CDR3: CASTLLTEDYGYTF. DNA of the CDR3: TGTGCCAGCACCCTATTGACGGAAGACTATGGCTACACCTTC. The gene calls are TRBV9 and TRBJ1-2; unclear D gene. The germline CDR1 and CDR2 sequences are SGDLS and YYNGEE. The CDR3 is made up of 14 amino acids. Trimming removed 6 bases at V and 3 bases at J, with 15 bases between.

The DNA for the CDR3 is TGTGCCAGCAGCCCAAATTCGCTCTATGGCTACACCTTC. This encodes CASSPNSLYGYTF. The J gene is TRBJ1-2, the V gene TRBV7-2; D ambiguous. The CDR3 runs to 13 residues. Germline V gives CDR1 SGHTA, CDR2 FQGNSA. V lost 5 bases and J 4 bases, leaving 11 bases between the germline ends.

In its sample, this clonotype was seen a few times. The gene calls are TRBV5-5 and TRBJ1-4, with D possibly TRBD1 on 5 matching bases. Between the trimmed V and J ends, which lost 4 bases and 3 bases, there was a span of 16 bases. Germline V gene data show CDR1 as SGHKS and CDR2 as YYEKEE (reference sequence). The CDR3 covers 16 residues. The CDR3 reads CASSPIAGSANEKLFF. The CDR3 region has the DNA TGTGCCAGCAGCCCAATAGCAGGGTCGGCTAATGAAAAACTGTTTTTT. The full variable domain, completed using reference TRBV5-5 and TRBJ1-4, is DAGVTQSPTHLIKTRGQQVTLRCSPISGHKSVSWYQQVLGQGPQFIFQYYEKEERGRGNFPDRFSARQFPNYSSELNVNALLLGDSALYLCASSPIAGSANEKLFFGSGTQLSVL.

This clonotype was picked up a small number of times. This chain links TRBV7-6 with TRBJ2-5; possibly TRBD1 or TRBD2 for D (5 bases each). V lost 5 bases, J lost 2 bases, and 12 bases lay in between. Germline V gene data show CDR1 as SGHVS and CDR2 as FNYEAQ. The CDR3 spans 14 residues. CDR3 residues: CASSPAEGQETQYF. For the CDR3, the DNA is TGTGCCAGCAGCCCGGCCGAGGGGCAAGAGACCCAGTACTTC.

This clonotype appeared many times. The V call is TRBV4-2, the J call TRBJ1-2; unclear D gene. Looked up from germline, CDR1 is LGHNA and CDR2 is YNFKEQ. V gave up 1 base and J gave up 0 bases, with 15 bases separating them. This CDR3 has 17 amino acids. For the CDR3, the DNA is TGTGCCAGCAGCCAAGGAGTGTGGGAGGCCTCTAACTATGGCTACACCTTC. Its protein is CASSQGVWEASNYGYTF.

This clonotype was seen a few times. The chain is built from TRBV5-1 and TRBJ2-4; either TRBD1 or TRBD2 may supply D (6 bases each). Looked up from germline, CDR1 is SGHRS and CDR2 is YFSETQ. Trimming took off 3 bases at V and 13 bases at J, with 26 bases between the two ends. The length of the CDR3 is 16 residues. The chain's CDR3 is CASSSATAARGGEQYF. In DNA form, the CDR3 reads TGCGCCAGCAGCTCGGCCACGGCTGCCAGGGGAGGAGAGCAGTACTTC.

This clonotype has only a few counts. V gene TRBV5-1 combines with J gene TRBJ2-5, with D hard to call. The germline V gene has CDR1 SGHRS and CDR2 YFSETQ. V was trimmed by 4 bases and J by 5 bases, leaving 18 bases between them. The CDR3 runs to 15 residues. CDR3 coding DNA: TGCGCCAGCAGCCCCTGGACCCCGGTCGTGGAGACCCAGTACTTC. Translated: CASSPWTPVVETQYF.

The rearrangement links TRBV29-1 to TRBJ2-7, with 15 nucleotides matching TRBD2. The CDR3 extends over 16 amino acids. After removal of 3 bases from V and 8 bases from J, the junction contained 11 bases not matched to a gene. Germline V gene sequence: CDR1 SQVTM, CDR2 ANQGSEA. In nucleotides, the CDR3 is TGCAGCGTTGAGGGGACTAGCGGGGGGCCTCCCCGAAAGCAGTACTTC. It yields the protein CSVEGTSGGPPRKQYF.

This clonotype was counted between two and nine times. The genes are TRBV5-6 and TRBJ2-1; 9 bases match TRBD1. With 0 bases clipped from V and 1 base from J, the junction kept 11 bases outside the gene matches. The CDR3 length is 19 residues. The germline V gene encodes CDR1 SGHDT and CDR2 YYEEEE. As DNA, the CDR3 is TGTGCCAGCAGCTTGGATCCGACAGGGGGGGGTTTATCCTACAATGAGCAGTTCTTC. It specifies CASSLDPTGGGLSYNEQFF. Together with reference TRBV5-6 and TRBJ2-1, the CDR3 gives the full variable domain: DAGVTQSPTHLIKTRGQQVTLRCSPKSGHDTVSWYQQALGQGPQFIFQYYEEEERQRGNFPDRFSGHQFPNYSSELNVNALLLGDSALYLCASSLDPTGGGLSYNEQFFGPGTRLTVL.